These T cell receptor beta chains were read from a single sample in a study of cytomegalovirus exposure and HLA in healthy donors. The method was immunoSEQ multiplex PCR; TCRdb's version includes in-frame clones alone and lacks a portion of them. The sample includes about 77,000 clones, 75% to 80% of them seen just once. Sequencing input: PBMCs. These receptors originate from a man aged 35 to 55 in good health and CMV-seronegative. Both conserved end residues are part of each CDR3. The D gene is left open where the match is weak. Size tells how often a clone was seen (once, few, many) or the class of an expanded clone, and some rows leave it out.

CASSLGDRLSSYNSPLHF | TGCGCCAGCAGCTTGGGGGACAGGTTAAGCTCCTATAATTCACCCCTCCACTTT | few | TRBJ1-6 | TRBD1 | TRBV5-1
CASSLGGGRGYTF | TGTGCCAGCAGCTTGGGTGGGGGGAGAGGCTACACCTTC | few | TRBJ1-2 | . | TRBV5-4
CASSPGGSGIVGETQYF | TGTGCCAGCAGCCCTGGGGGGAGCGGGATAGTTGGGGAGACCCAGTACTTC | . | TRBJ2-5 | TRBD2 | TRBV9
CASSVPSPGQGTDTQYF | TGTGCCAGCAGCGTCCCCTCACCGGGACAGGGCACAGATACGCAGTATTTT | . | TRBJ2-3 | TRBD1 | TRBV5-4
CASSPGDFRNEQYF | TGTGCCAGCTCACCTGGAGACTTTCGGAACGAGCAGTACTTC | . | TRBJ2-7 | . | TRBV18
CASNRDSREKLFF | TGTGCCAGCAATCGGGACAGTCGTGAAAAACTGTTTTTT | . | TRBJ1-4 | TRBD1 | TRBV2
CASSIENFHDTANTGELFF | TGTGCCAGTAGTATAGAGAACTTTCATGACACCGCGAACACCGGGGAGCTGTTTTTT | . | TRBJ2-2 | . | TRBV19
CASSFLGRRNTGELFF | TGTGCCAGCAGTTTTCTGGGGAGGCGGAACACCGGGGAGCTGTTTTTT | . | TRBJ2-2 | . | TRBV28
CASTWRTSGWSDTQYF | TGCGCCAGCACCTGGAGGACTAGCGGGTGGTCAGATACGCAGTATTTT | . | TRBJ2-3 | TRBD2 | TRBV5-1
CASRASGTREQYF | TGTGCCAGCAGGGCTAGCGGGACAAGAGAGCAGTACTTC | . | TRBJ2-5 | TRBD2 | TRBV6-5
CASRRTSGRGFTDTQYF | TGTGCCAGTAGGAGGACTAGCGGGAGAGGTTTTACAGATACGCAGTATTTT | . | TRBJ2-3 | TRBD2 | TRBV19
CASRPDRVSYNEQYF | TGTGCCAGTAGACCTGACAGGGTCTCGTACAACGAGCAGTACTTC | . | TRBJ2-7 | TRBD1 | TRBV5-4
CASSSSGSQETQYF | TGCGCCAGCAGCTCTAGCGGATCGCAAGAGACCCAGTACTTC | . | TRBJ2-5 | TRBD2 | TRBV5-1
CASSPGQGRTDTQYF | TGTGCCAGCAGCCCCGGACAGGGGCGGACAGATACGCAGTATTTT | once | TRBJ2-3 | TRBD1 | TRBV7-2
CAWSVEANYGYTF | TGTGCCTGGAGTGTAGAGGCTAACTATGGCTACACCTTC | few | TRBJ1-2 | . | TRBV30
CASSGLAGVGEQYF | TGCGCCAGCAGTGGACTAGCGGGAGTAGGGGAGCAGTACTTC | . | TRBJ2-7 | TRBD2 | TRBV10-1
CASSPQIGYEQYF | TGTGCCAGCAGTCCGCAAATCGGGTACGAGCAGTACTTC | . | TRBJ2-7 | . | TRBV27
CASGGLAGWGSYNEQFF | TGTGCCAGCGGGGGACTAGCGGGTTGGGGGTCCTACAATGAGCAGTTCTTC | . | TRBJ2-1 | TRBD2 | TRBV2
CASSLISSGGGGYGYTF | TGTGCCAGCAGCTTAATTTCTTCGGGAGGGGGAGGCTATGGCTACACCTTC | once | TRBJ1-2 | . | TRBV13
CASRPGQVSYEQYF | TGTGCCAGCAGGCCGGGACAGGTCTCCTACGAGCAGTACTTC | few | TRBJ2-7 | TRBD1 | TRBV28